Sequencing of this T cell receptor beta chain was carried out in a study of T cell repertoires in MIS-A myocarditis. The assay was immunoSEQ multiplex PCR, and TCRdb's table has in-frame clones only and misses some. The sample carries 10,000 to 12,000 clones, 75% to 85% recorded once. The germline V gene has CDR1 KGHSH and CDR2 LQKENI. Trimming cost V 3 bases and J 4 bases; bases outside gene matches: 11. There are 16 residues in the CDR3. The chain links TRBV18 to TRBJ1-2; 7 positions match TRBD1. Sequencing was carried out using right ventricle heart tissue obtained at autopsy. The sequence derives from a man aged 18 to 29 with fulminant myocarditis from multisystem inflammatory syndrome in adults (MIS-A) after COVID-19. CDR3 amino acids: CASSPEALQGSYGYTF. The CDR3 coding sequence is TGTGCCAGCTCACCGGAGGCCTTACAGGGGAGCTATGGCTACACCTTC.